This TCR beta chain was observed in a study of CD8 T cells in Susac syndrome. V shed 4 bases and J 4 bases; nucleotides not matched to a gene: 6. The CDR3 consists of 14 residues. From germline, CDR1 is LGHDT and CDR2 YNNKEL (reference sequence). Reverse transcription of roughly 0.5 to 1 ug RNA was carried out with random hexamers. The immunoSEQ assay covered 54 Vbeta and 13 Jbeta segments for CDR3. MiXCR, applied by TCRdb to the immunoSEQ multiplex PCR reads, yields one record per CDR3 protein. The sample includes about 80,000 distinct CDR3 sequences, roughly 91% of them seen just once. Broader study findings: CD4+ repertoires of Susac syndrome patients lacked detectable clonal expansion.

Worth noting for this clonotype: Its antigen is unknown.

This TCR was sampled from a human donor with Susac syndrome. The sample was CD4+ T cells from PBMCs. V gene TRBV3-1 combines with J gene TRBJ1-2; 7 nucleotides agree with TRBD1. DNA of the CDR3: TGTGCCAGCAGCCCCCGGGACAGATTCTATGGCTACACCTTC. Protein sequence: CASSPRDRFYGYTF. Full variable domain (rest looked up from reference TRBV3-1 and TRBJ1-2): DTAVSQTPKYLVTQMGNDKSIKCEQNLGHDTMYWYKQDSKKFLKIMFSYNNKELIINETVPNRFSPKSPDKAHLNLHINSLELGDSAVYFCASSPRDRFYGYTFGSGTRLTVV.